Below, 29 T cell receptor beta chains from the same sample are listed, as sequenced in a study of beta chain features in type 1 diabetes. Study results and limitations: Among all four CD4+ subsets, Type 1 diabetes patients had TCRB CDR3s that were moderately but significantly shorter.

The isolated RNA, all of it, was reverse transcribed, so expressed TCRB transcripts were what got sequenced. Produced via immunoSEQ multiplex PCR; TCRdb's table is partial and in-frame only. Of around 130,000 clones in the sample, 16% were seen once. The antigens these receptors bind are not known. The sequencing input was central memory CD4+ T cells from blood. The receptors were gathered from a man aged 30-40 years with type 1 diabetes.

This chain connects TRBV5-4 to TRBJ1-2, with D unresolved. The CDR3 is 13 amino acids. Germline V gene lookup returns CDR1 SGHNT and CDR2 YYREEE (reference sequence). Trimming left V 2 bases short and J 4 bases short, with 9 bases between. CDR3 sequence (DNA): TGTGCCAGCAGCTTCCCGGGCCCCTATGGCTACACCTTC. As protein: CASSFPGPYGYTF. Looking up the rest from reference TRBV5-4 and TRBJ1-2 gives the full variable domain: ETGVTQSPTHLIKTRGQQVTLRCSSQSGHNTVSWYQQALGQGPQFIFQYYREEENGRGNFPPRFSGLQFPNYSSELNVNALELDDSALYLCASSFPGPYGYTFGSGTRLTVV.

This chain links TRBV30 with TRBJ2-5; weak D call: TRBD1 (7 bases). Germline assignment: CDR1 GTSNPN and CDR2 SVGIG (reference sequence). V lost 0 bases and J 5 bases, leaving 13 bases between the germline ends. The CDR3 has 14 amino acids. As DNA, the CDR3 is TGTGCCTGGAGTGTAGGAGGGGGCGGGGAGACCCAGTACTTC. Its protein is CAWSVGGGGETQYF.

The V call is TRBV5-6, the J call TRBJ1-6; no clear D gene. CDR3 length equals 17 residues. The V gene lost 6 bases and the J gene lost 9 bases, with 25 bases spanning the gap. Germline CDR1 is SGHDT and CDR2 is YYEEEE. The CDR3 nucleotides read TGTGCCAGCACCTCTGGCCCACCAGCGCGGACGGCTTCACCCCTCCACTTT. Translated: CASTSGPPARTASPLHF.

CDR3 protein: CASSPRESYGYTF. The CDR3 DNA follows: TGCGCCAGCAGCCCCCGGGAGAGCTATGGCTACACCTTC. The rearrangement links TRBV5-1 to TRBJ1-2; D uncertain. Germline values: CDR1 SGHRS, CDR2 YFSETQ. Trimming pared 4 bases from V and 4 bases from J, leaving 11 bases between. The CDR3 sequence is 13 residues long.

The chain carries TRBV7-2 and TRBJ1-5; 8 bases are shared with TRBD1. The CDR3 extends over 13 amino acids. The V gene's germline CDR1 is SGHTA and CDR2 FQGNSA. V trimming: 6 bases; J trimming: 5 bases; junction bases outside the gene matches: 3. The CDR3 coding sequence is TGTGCCAGCAGTCCGGACAGGGATCAGCCCCAGCATTTT. Translating it yields CASSPDRDQPQHF.

This clone was seen a few times. The chain employs TRBV6-1 and TRBJ1-2, with D hard to call. The CDR3 spans 14 residues. Between the trimmed V and J ends, which lost 5 bases and 4 bases, there was a span of 14 bases. The germline gives CDR1 MNHNS, CDR2 SASEGT. CDR3 nucleotide sequence: TGTGCCAGCAGTCCCGCAGTGGTCGGCTATGGCTACACCTTC. Translating gives CASSPAVVGYGYTF.

The chain couples TRBV30 to TRBJ2-1, with D perhaps matching TRBD2 (5 bases). The CDR3 spans 13 residues. V shed 2 bases and J shed 4 bases, with 9 bases lying between them. The germline V gene encodes CDR1 GTSNPN and CDR2 SVGIG (reference sequence). CDR3 loop: CAWSPGLYNEQFF. DNA of the CDR3: TGTGCCTGGAGTCCTGGACTGTACAATGAGCAGTTCTTC.

This clone was counted only a few times. V gene TRBV4-2 combines with J gene TRBJ2-2; D ambiguous. The V end lost 0 bases, the J end lost 8 bases, and 13 bases lay between the germline ends. Germline CDR1 and CDR2: LGHNA and YNFKEQ. The CDR3 extends over 15 amino acids. The CDR3 DNA reads as TGTGCCAGCAGCCAAGATCTTACGGCTCCTGGGGAGCTGTTTTTT. This codes for CASSQDLTAPGELFF.

This chain connects TRBV15 to TRBJ2-3; maybe TRBD2 (5 bases). Trimming stripped 1 base from V and 5 bases from J, with 16 bases between. Looked up from germline, CDR1 is LNHNV and CDR2 is YYDKDF (reference sequence). This CDR3 has 16 amino acids. In DNA form, the CDR3 reads TGTGCCACCAGCAGAGGCCAGCGGTGGTCGGGAGATACGCAGTATTTT. Its protein product is CATSRGQRWSGDTQYF. Full variable domain (remainder filled in from reference TRBV15 and TRBJ2-3): DAMVIQNPRYQVTQFGKPVTLSCSQTLNHNVMYWYQQKSSQAPKLLFHYYDKDFNNEADTPDNFQSRRPNTSFCFLDIRSPGLGDTAMYLCATSRGQRWSGDTQYFGPGTRLTVL.

At least ten counts were recorded for this clone. V and J are TRBV27 and TRBJ2-3; maybe TRBD2 (6 bases). The CDR3 consists of 15 residues. Germline V gene data show CDR1 as MNHEY and CDR2 as SMNVEV (reference sequence). The V end was cut by 5 bases, the J end by 5 bases, with 17 bases between. CDR3 nucleotide sequence: TGTGCCAGCAGTCCCCAGCCAGGACTAAAAGATACGCAGTATTTT. Protein product: CASSPQPGLKDTQYF.

The V gene is TRBV21-1, the J gene TRBJ1-1. TRBV21-1 is assigned pseudogene status. The CDR3 is 16 amino acids. CDR3: CASSQRDAGKNTEAFF. DNA for the CDR3: TGTGCCAGCAGCCAAAGGGACGCGGGGAAGAACACTGAAGCTTTCTTT.

This rearrangement joins TRBV9 to TRBJ2-3; D possibly corresponds to TRBD2 (5 bases). Germline V gene sequence: CDR1 SGDLS, CDR2 YYNGEE. This CDR3 has 15 residues. Trimming removed 4 bases at V and 4 bases at J, with 16 bases between. In DNA, the CDR3 is TGTGCCAGCAGCTCCCTCGGGGTGGAGGCAGATACGCAGTATTTT. Protein sequence: CASSSLGVEADTQYF.

This chain uses TRBV7-3 with TRBJ1-1; D gene ambiguous. Trimming took 5 bases from V and 8 from J, leaving 6 bases between them. This CDR3 is built from 10 residues. The V gene's germline CDR1 is SGHTA and CDR2 FQGTGA. CDR3 sequence: CASSPREAFF. The DNA of the CDR3 is TGTGCCAGCAGCCCACGGGAAGCTTTCTTT.

This clone was seen only a few times. The J gene is TRBJ2-5, the V gene TRBV30; no firm D call. In germline, CDR1 is GTSNPN, CDR2 SVGIG (reference sequence). V dropped 0 bases and J dropped 5 bases, with 4 bases sitting between them. The CDR3 has 11 amino acids. Here the CDR3 reads CAWSVHETQYF. DNA for the CDR3: TGTGCCTGGAGTGTGCATGAGACCCAGTACTTC.

This clone was counted only a few times. The chain uses TRBV29-1 and TRBJ1-2; D unclear. Germline V gives CDR1 SQVTM, CDR2 ANQGSEA. The CDR3 runs 11 residues. V was pared by 5 bases and J by 8 bases, with 12 bases between. The CDR3 protein is CSVFSSRGYTF. CDR3 nucleotide sequence: TGCAGCGTTTTCTCCTCGAGGGGCTACACCTTC.

V usage is TRBV15 and J usage is TRBJ2-5, with D perhaps assigned TRBD1 or TRBD2 (7 bases each). The J call may not be correct, given that the DNA end is closer to TRBJ2-7. The length of the CDR3 is 16 residues. Germline V gene sequence: CDR1 LNHNV, CDR2 YYDKDF (reference sequence). CDR3 residues: CATSGLTGDYSYEQYF. The CDR3, as DNA: TGTGCCACCAGCGGCCTTACAGGGGACTACTCCTACGAGCAGTACTTC.

The sample holds a few counts of this clone. The rearrangement joins TRBV7-2 to TRBJ2-7, with 9 bases that match TRBD1. The V segment lost 5 bases and the J segment 6 bases; nucleotides outside the gene matches: 11. The CDR3 has 15 amino acids. Looked up from germline, CDR1 is SGHTA and CDR2 is FQGNSA. Here the CDR3 reads CASSDPGTGFGEQYF. CDR3 DNA: TGTGCCAGCAGCGACCCCGGGACAGGGTTTGGCGAGCAGTACTTC.

This chain links TRBV9 with TRBJ2-5, with D perhaps TRBD1 or TRBD2 (5 bases each). This CDR3 has 14 amino acids. Germline V CDR1 and CDR2: SGDLS, YYNGEE. With 4 bases removed from V and 2 bases from J, the gap between germline ends came to 12 bases. CDR3 sequence reads: CASSPGALQETQYF. CDR3 DNA sequence: TGTGCCAGCAGCCCCGGGGCCTTACAAGAGACCCAGTACTTC.

The rearrangement joins TRBV2 to TRBJ2-7; TRBD1 might be the D (5 bases). From germline, CDR1 is SNHLY and CDR2 FYNNEI. The CDR3 is 11 residues long. V was cut by 5 bases and J by 6 bases, with 8 bases left in between. The CDR3 sequence is CASSRQTEQYF. The CDR3 bases are TGTGCCAGCAGTAGACAGACCGAGCAGTACTTC.

The rearrangement uses TRBV16 and TRBJ1-5; D possibly corresponds to TRBD1 (5 bases). Trimming pared 4 bases from V and 0 bases from J, leaving 10 bases between. The CDR3 has 15 residues. CDR1 is KGHSY and CDR2 is FQNENV in the germline V gene. CDR3: CASSPGTLSNQPQHF. In DNA form, the CDR3 reads TGTGCCAGCAGCCCGGGGACCCTTAGCAATCAGCCCCAGCATTTT.

The gene calls are TRBV5-1 and TRBJ2-2; 10 nucleotides line up with TRBD1. The junction had 7 bases not matched to a gene; V was cut back by 5 bases and J by 6 bases. Germline V gives CDR1 SGHRS, CDR2 YFSETQ. This CDR3 is built from 15 residues. The CDR3 reads CASRTGTGASGELFF. CDR3 bases: TGCGCCAGCAGAACCGGGACAGGGGCCTCCGGGGAGCTGTTTTTT.

This clone was seen more than once but under ten times. The gene calls are TRBV2 and TRBJ2-7, with 7 bases that match TRBD2. Germline V gives CDR1 SNHLY, CDR2 FYNNEI. There are 14 residues in the CDR3. Losses at the gene ends were 2 bases for V and 3 bases for J; bases not matched to a gene: 4. The CDR3 nucleotides are TGTGCCAGCAGTGAACGGGGGGAGGACTACGAGCAGTACTTC. Amino acids: CASSERGEDYEQYF.

This clone was picked up a small number of times. This chain joins TRBV6-5 and TRBJ2-7; 10 positions match TRBD1. There are 14 residues in the CDR3. Germline assignment: CDR1 MNHEY and CDR2 SVGAGI. V shed 5 bases and J 2 bases; nucleotides not matched to a gene: 3. The CDR3 DNA is TGTGCCAGCAGTCGGGACAGGGGTACCTACGAGCAGTACTTC. Its protein product is CASSRDRGTYEQYF.

There are many counts of this clone. The chain employs TRBV15 and TRBJ2-1, with 7 bases aligning to TRBD1. The CDR3 is 15 residues long. Germline lookup yields CDR1 LNHNV and CDR2 YYDKDF (reference sequence). The J segment lost 4 bases and the V segment lost 0 bases, leaving 3 bases of the junction unmatched. The CDR3 bases are TGTGCCACCAGCAGAGATGCGACAGGGTACAATGAGCAGTTCTTC. Its protein is CATSRDATGYNEQFF.

This chain joins TRBV9 and TRBJ2-3; 16 nucleotides agree with TRBD2. CDR1 SGDLS and CDR2 YYNGEE come from the germline V gene. CDR3 size: 17 residues. J was trimmed by 2 bases and V by 7 bases; bases with no gene match: 7. The CDR3, as DNA: TGTGCCAGCGCCCCGGGACTAGCGGGGGGGCCCACAGATACGCAGTATTTT. Translating gives CASAPGLAGGPTDTQYF.

Comments on this clone: With only one base between it and a far larger clone, this is likely a read error. This chain joins TRBV29-1 and TRBJ1-2; maybe TRBD1 (6 bases). The germline CDR1 and CDR2 sequences are SQVTM and ANQGSEA. The CDR3 contains 10 residues. V was pared by 7 bases and J by 8 bases, with 11 bases between. The CDR3 DNA reads TGCAGCGCACAGGGAGAGGGCTACACCTTC. The encoded protein is CSAQGEGYTF.

V usage is TRBV9 and J usage is TRBJ2-4; possible D gene TRBD1, 6 bases. The V and J ends lost 3 bases and 8 bases respectively, with 9 bases between them. The CDR3 sequence is 12 residues long. The germline gives CDR1 SGDLS, CDR2 YYNGEE. CDR3 amino acids: CASSEGGDIQYF. The CDR3 bases are TGTGCCAGCAGCGAAGGGGGAGACATTCAGTACTTC.

In its sample, this clone was seen a few times. The chain carries TRBV6-5 and TRBJ2-5; D is possibly TRBD1 (6 bases). Germline V gene lookup returns CDR1 MNHEY and CDR2 SVGAGI. CDR3 size: 15 residues. V was shortened by 0 bases and J by 4 bases, with 12 bases between the two germline ends. Here the CDR3 reads CASSYSDDRIETQYF. The CDR3 coding sequence is TGTGCCAGCAGTTACTCGGATGACAGGATAGAGACCCAGTACTTC.

A few counts support this clone. The chain is built from TRBV4-2 and TRBJ1-4; 9 bases fit TRBD1. V trimming: 4 bases; J trimming: 4 bases; junction bases outside the gene matches: 4. The CDR3 contains 15 residues. Germline V gene lookup returns CDR1 LGHNA and CDR2 YNFKEQ. The CDR3 nucleotides are TGTGCCAGCAGCCTTCCGGGACAGGGTAATGAAAAACTGTTTTTT. This gives the protein CASSLPGQGNEKLFF.